The entry that follows covers one TCR beta chain sequence. The germline V gene has CDR1 MNHEY and CDR2 SMNVEV (reference sequence). This CDR3 spans 14 amino acids. V shed 7 bases and J 6 bases; nucleotides not matched to a gene: 4. The entry originates in a study of blood T cell repertoires in COVID-19. The wider study: Sites in the United States, Italy and Spain provided acute and convalescent COVID-19 samples. In each case, the material was cDNA or gDNA derived from T cells, B-cell-depleted T cells, or PBMCs.

Methods used by the authors: Using reference gene primer amplification, nucleated cell counts were estimated. Only in-frame clones appear in the TCRdb table, and some are missing; sequencing was by immunoSEQ multiplex PCR. That table is the source of V, J and clone size, and D and trimming were worked out from the DNA. Among 210,000 or so clones listed, around 80% were seen once. Input material: peripheral blood. This chain links TRBV27 with TRBJ1-6; 9 bases are shared with TRBD1. This TCR derives from a woman older than 75 with active or convalescent COVID-19. The chain's CDR3 is CASKGQGFNSPLHF. CDR3 DNA: TGTGCCAGCAAGGGACAGGGCTTTAATTCACCCCTCCACTTT.